The 10 T cell receptor beta chains reported below all come from one sample, sequenced in a study of cytomegalovirus exposure and HLA in healthy donors. Primers: 60 Vbeta forward and 13 Jbeta reverse. Only in-frame clones appear in the TCRdb table, and some are missing; sequencing was by immunoSEQ multiplex PCR. The sample has 150,000 or so clones. Input material: PBMCs. The source of these receptors is a man aged 18 to 29 in good health and CMV-seronegative.

The chain combines TRBV5-1 with TRBJ2-7; 12 bases fit TRBD2. The V and J ends lost 4 bases and 7 bases, in that order; junction bases with no gene match: 9. This CDR3 contains 15 residues. Germline CDR1 SGHRS, CDR2 YFSETQ. The CDR3 DNA is TGCGCCAGCAGCAAACTAGCGGGAGGACCGGGGGAGCAGTACTTC. Amino acids: CASSKLAGGPGEQYF.

This chain joins TRBV19 and TRBJ1-5, with D tentatively TRBD1 (6 bases). V lost 5 bases and J lost 1, with 12 bases in between. The CDR3 sequence is 15 residues long. The germline V gene has CDR1 LNHDA and CDR2 SQIVND (reference sequence). CDR3 in DNA: TGTGCCAGTAGTCCGGGACACCTAAGCAATCAGCCCCAGCATTTT. Its protein is CASSPGHLSNQPQHF.

About this clone: Different DNA sequences within this sample yield the same CDR3. This chain links TRBV6-5 with TRBJ2-7; 8 bases fit TRBD1. The J segment lost 6 bases and the V segment lost 2 bases, leaving 6 bases of the junction unmatched. Germline V gene sequence: CDR1 MNHEY, CDR2 SVGAGI. There are 14 residues in the CDR3. As DNA, the CDR3 is TGTGCCAGCAGTTACCAGGGGGCTTTAGGCGAGCAGTACTTC. Translated: CASSYQGALGEQYF.

The V gene is TRBV5-4, the J gene TRBJ1-6; TRBD1 aligns across 9 bases. V lost 5 bases to trimming and J lost 8 bases; unmatched junction nucleotides: 8. The germline V gene has CDR1 SGHNT and CDR2 YYREEE (reference sequence). The length of the CDR3 is 15 residues. The CDR3 DNA reads as TGTGCCAGCAGTCCGAGGACAGGGGTCGATTCACCCCTCCACTTT. Encoded protein: CASSPRTGVDSPLHF. Looking up the rest from reference TRBV5-4 and TRBJ1-6 gives the full variable domain: ETGVTQSPTHLIKTRGQQVTLRCSSQSGHNTVSWYQQALGQGPQFIFQYYREEENGRGNFPPRFSGLQFPNYSSELNVNALELDDSALYLCASSPRTGVDSPLHFGNGTRLTVT.

V usage is TRBV19 and J usage is TRBJ2-2; D is uncertain. V lost 5 bases and J 1 base, leaving 11 bases between the germline ends. The CDR3 runs to 15 residues. Germline lookup yields CDR1 LNHDA and CDR2 SQIVND (reference sequence). In nucleotides, the CDR3 is TGTGCCAGTAGTGTATATGGCCTGAACACCGGGGAGCTGTTTTTT. It translates to CASSVYGLNTGELFF.

The chain has TRBV27 and TRBJ2-5; 9 bases fit TRBD1. Germline CDR1 MNHEY, CDR2 SMNVEV (reference sequence). The CDR3 consists of 17 residues. V was pared by 4 bases and J by 5 bases, with 14 bases of the junction left unmatched. The CDR3 is CASSWPGTGRIEETQYF. In DNA form, the CDR3 reads TGTGCCAGCAGTTGGCCTGGGACAGGGAGGATCGAGGAGACCCAGTACTTC.

This chain links TRBV28 with TRBJ1-2, with a tentative D call TRBD1 (5 bases). Trimming removed 2 bases from V and 8 bases from J, with 18 bases in between. The CDR3 runs 15 residues. CDR1 and CDR2 from the germline V gene are MDHEN and SYDVKM. CDR3 loop: CASSLGGVDGLGYTF. The CDR3 coding sequence is TGTGCCAGCAGTTTAGGAGGGGTTGACGGTCTAGGCTACACCTTC.

The CDR3 region has the DNA TGTGCCAGCAGTGTTGCTGGTGAGGACTATGGCTACACCTTC. This sequence encodes CASSVAGEDYGYTF. The J gene is TRBJ1-2, the V gene TRBV2; D is unresolved. This CDR3 is 14 amino acids long. Trimming cost V 4 bases and J 3 bases, with 12 bases left between them. The V gene's germline CDR1 is SNHLY and CDR2 FYNNEI.

V gene TRBV28 combines with J gene TRBJ2-3, with 11 nucleotides matching TRBD2. V was clipped by 4 bases and J by 4 bases; unmatched bases: 10. Germline V CDR1 and CDR2: MDHEN, SYDVKM. This CDR3 is built from 17 residues. Written as DNA, the CDR3 is TGTGCCAGCAGTTCTTCCCTAGCGGGGGGACAGGCAGATACGCAGTATTTT. As protein: CASSSSLAGGQADTQYF.

The V call is TRBV5-1, the J call TRBJ1-2, with TRBD1 identical over 7 bases. Germline lookup yields CDR1 SGHRS and CDR2 YFSETQ. The CDR3 covers 13 residues. V shed 3 bases and J 8 bases; nucleotides not matched to a gene: 7. The CDR3 DNA is TGCGCCAGCAGCTACTACAGGGGTACAGGCTACACCTTC. It codes for CASSYYRGTGYTF. Looking up the rest from reference TRBV5-1 and TRBJ1-2 gives the full variable domain: KAGVTQTPRYLIKTRGQQVTLSCSPISGHRSVSWYQQTPGQGLQFLFEYFSETQRNKGNFPGRFSGRQFSNSRSEMNVSTLELGDSALYLCASSYYRGTGYTFGSGTRLTVV.